This T cell receptor beta chain was retrieved from a study of shared clonotypes between healthy human individuals. Whole-study context: The donors, two women and three men, were aged 18 to 49. Study-wide results and limits: Naive CD4 clonotypes were shared across a handful of donors at roughly 5%.

The study drew all its donors from Caucasian adults living in Nashville, Tennessee. This CDR3 is 14 amino acids long. With 4 bases removed from V and 8 bases from J, the gap between germline ends came to 15 bases. The germline V gene encodes CDR1 SGHRS and CDR2 YFSETQ. The deep-level immunoSEQ assay was used. TCRdb's table, derived via immunoSEQ multiplex PCR, lists solely in-frame clones and lacks some. The sample includes approximately 530,000 clones, 90% to 96% of them seen just once. Points on this clone: What it recognizes is unknown.

The sequence was obtained from a woman in her twenties or thirties in good health. The rearrangement links TRBV5-1 to TRBJ1-4, with D tentatively TRBD1 (5 bases). Sequencing input: naive CD4+ T cells sorted from blood. Subset indicated: CD45RA+ positively selected. The CDR3 sequence is CASSEGQGSEKLFF. The CDR3 DNA reads as TGCGCCAGCAGCGAGGGGCAGGGCTCCGAAAAACTGTTTTTT.